The clone carrying this TCR beta chain showed up many times. The data originate from a study of Graves' ophthalmopathy and Graves' hyperthyroidism. Study at large: Investigators collected peripheral blood at initial diagnosis, before any treatment was given.

The authors amplified TCR beta CDR3 regions from RNA transcripts. Following a first-round RT-PCR that used HTBI primers, a second-round multiplex PCR was carried out. TCRdb fed the multiplex PCR reads into MiXCR, producing one record per CDR3 protein. The table shows a few hundred thousand distinct CDR3 sequences, with around 21% occurring only once. The ends lost 3 bases at V and 8 bases at J; junction bases unmatched: 6. The CDR3 contains 14 residues. Germline assignment: CDR1 SNHLY and CDR2 FYNNEI. The clonotype was recovered from a woman aged 18-29 years with stable Graves' hyperthyroidism. Sequenced sample: peripheral blood. The chain uses TRBV2 and TRBJ2-2; 7 bases agree with TRBD2. The CDR3 DNA reads as TGTGCCAGCAGTGACCAGGGAGGGGTTGGGGAGCTGTTTTTT. Its protein is CASSDQGGVGELFF.